The 17 T cell receptor beta chains given below trace back to one sample, sequenced in a study of neurological immune-mediated disorders. A single record per CDR3 protein comes from TCRdb applying MiXCR to the 5' RACE reads. Among 50,000 to 55,000 distinct CDR3 sequences listed, about 3.8% were seen once. Sequenced sample: PBMCs. The receptors originated from a man aged 60-69 years with multiple sclerosis.

This clonotype is classed as medium-sized. The chain joins TRBV2 to TRBJ2-7; D is ambiguous. Germline V gene data show CDR1 as SNHLY and CDR2 as FYNNEI. This CDR3 comprises 14 residues. V was clipped by 2 bases and J by 0 bases, with 8 bases between them. CDR3 in amino acids: CASSEMIPSYEQYF. As DNA, the CDR3 is TGTGCCAGCAGTGAAATGATACCCTCCTACGAGCAGTACTTC.

This clonotype was counted at least ten times. The chain carries TRBV20-1 and TRBJ1-1; D not resolved. Germline values: CDR1 DFQATT, CDR2 SNEGSKA (reference sequence). The CDR3 is 10 residues long. The CDR3 region has the DNA TGCAGGGTCCAGAACACTGAAGCTTTCTTT. This translates into CRVQNTEAFF.

This clonotype was recorded at least ten times. The chain links TRBV10-3 to TRBJ1-4; 9 positions match TRBD1. This CDR3 has 17 amino acids. The germline gives CDR1 ENHRY, CDR2 SYGVKD. V lost 3 bases to trimming and J lost 0 bases; unmatched junction nucleotides: 5. CDR3 loop: CAISDRQGGATNEKLFF. CDR3 nucleotide sequence: TGTGCCATCAGTGACCGACAGGGGGGAGCAACTAATGAAAAACTGTTTTTT.

The table lists this clonotype with many counts. Given a much more abundant clone one base away, this may be a read error. The CDR3 does not close with the conserved phenylalanine or tryptophan, likely indicating a read error. The DNA is omitted, as the CDR3 cannot be located on it reliably, and the CDR3 follows TCRdb's listing. V gene TRBV12-3 or TRBV12-4 combines with J gene TRBJ2-4. The CDR3 totals 9 residues, both ends included. The CDR3 here is CASMSLKYC.

In its sample, this clonotype was seen many times. The chain carries TRBV5-1 and TRBJ1-1; D is possibly TRBD1 (6 bases). Germline values: CDR1 SGHRS, CDR2 YFSETQ. The CDR3 is made up of 14 amino acids. Trimming left V 0 bases short and J 3 bases short, with 9 bases between. Written as DNA, the CDR3 is TGCGCCAGCAGCTTGGACAGACAGGACACTGAAGCTTTCTTT. The encoded protein is CASSLDRQDTEAFF. The variable domain in full, completed from reference TRBV5-1 and TRBJ1-1, reads KAGVTQTPRYLIKTRGQQVTLSCSPISGHRSVSWYQQTPGQGLQFLFEYFSETQRNKGNFPGRFSGRQFSNSRSEMNVSTLELGDSALYLCASSLDRQDTEAFFGQGTRLTVV.

This clonotype was recorded at least ten times. The chain has TRBV14 and TRBJ2-2; D gene uncertain. This CDR3 has 15 residues. From germline, CDR1 is SGHDN and CDR2 FVKESK. V gave up 7 bases and J gave up 4 bases, with 16 bases separating them. This CDR3 reads CASTLGKWGTGELFF. The CDR3 DNA reads as TGTGCCAGCACCCTAGGAAAGTGGGGCACCGGGGAGCTGTTTTTT.

This clonotype is medium-sized within its sample. This chain uses TRBV18 with TRBJ2-7, with a tentative D call TRBD2 (5 bases). With 4 bases removed from V and 3 bases from J, the gap between germline ends came to 16 bases. The CDR3 spans 15 residues. Germline V CDR1 and CDR2: KGHSH, LQKENI. The CDR3 nucleotides are TGTGCCAGCTCACAACCGGGGAGAGCTAGCTACGAGCAGTACTTC. Translation: CASSQPGRASYEQYF.

Note on this clonotype: At one boundary the junction diverges from the germline segment, which might be a read error. The chain carries TRBV28 and TRBJ1-5, with D unclear. The V gene's germline CDR1 is MDHEN and CDR2 SYDVKM. The CDR3 spans 15 residues. The CDR3 coding sequence is TGTGCCAGCAGTTTGGAGGGAAGGTTGGGAAAGACCCAGAATTTT. The encoded protein is CASSLEGRLGKTQNF.

This clonotype was detected ten times or more. This chain connects TRBV7-2 to TRBJ2-1; D is possibly TRBD2 (7 bases). The CDR3 runs to 15 residues. Germline V lookup: CDR1 SGHTA, CDR2 FQGNSA. V was clipped by 3 bases and J by 9 bases, with 18 bases between them. The CDR3 bases are TGTGCCAGCAGCTTTGGGGGGGCGGGTGCTGGTGAGCAGTTCTTC. This encodes CASSFGGAGAGEQFF.

Many counts were recorded for this clonotype. V is TRBV7-2 and J is TRBJ2-1, with 8 bases aligning to TRBD2. The CDR3 runs to 13 residues. V shed 8 bases, J shed 4 bases, and the junction held 4 bases outside the gene matches. The germline gives CDR1 SGHTA, CDR2 FQGNSA. CDR3 in DNA: TGTGCCAGCGGGACTAGGGGATACAATGAGCAGTTCTTC. It yields the protein CASGTRGYNEQFF.

This clonotype was detected many times. The V call is TRBV29-1, the J call TRBJ2-1; 7 bases line up with TRBD2. There are 14 residues in the CDR3. Germline assignment: CDR1 SQVTM and CDR2 ANQGSEA. V lost 2 bases to trimming and J lost 6 bases; unmatched junction nucleotides: 7. CDR3 nucleotides: TGCAGCGTTGAATCCCAGCGGGGACGCAATGAGCAGTTCTTC. It specifies CSVESQRGRNEQFF.

This clonotype was detected many times. The J gene is TRBJ2-1, the V gene TRBV20-1; D call uncertain. CDR3 length: 11 residues. V was clipped by 6 bases and J by 13 bases, with 16 bases between them. Germline CDR1 is DFQATT and CDR2 is SNEGSKA (reference sequence). This CDR3 reads CSAQQREFQFF. The CDR3 DNA reads as TGCAGTGCCCAGCAAAGAGAGTTCCAGTTCTTC.

A few counts support this clonotype. CDR3 sequence (DNA): TGTGCCAGCTCACCAAGCGGGACGGAGACCCAGTACTTC. Translation gives CASSPSGTETQYF. The rearrangement links TRBV18 to TRBJ2-5; 7 nucleotides line up with TRBD2. The CDR3 totals 13 residues. Trimming cost V 2 bases and J 5 bases; bases outside gene matches: 2. Germline lookup yields CDR1 KGHSH and CDR2 LQKENI.

This clonotype was observed at least ten times. The chain recombines TRBV5-1 with TRBJ1-2; 8 bases match TRBD1. V was clipped by 5 bases and J by 7 bases; unmatched bases: 7. Germline V gene data show CDR1 as SGHRS and CDR2 as YFSETQ. The CDR3 extends over 13 amino acids. The CDR3 is CASSTGQGSGYTF. Written as DNA, the CDR3 is TGCGCCAGCAGTACTGGACAGGGTTCTGGCTACACCTTC.

This clonotype was recorded at least ten times. The chain combines TRBV2 with TRBJ2-1; D call uncertain. The CDR3 has 15 residues. Germline V gene data show CDR1 as SNHLY and CDR2 as FYNNEI. The V gene lost 3 bases and the J gene lost 4 bases, with 13 bases spanning the gap. For the CDR3, the DNA is TGTGCCAGCAGTGATTCCGCCGACTCATACAATGAGCAGTTCTTC. Translation gives CASSDSADSYNEQFF. Using reference TRBV2 and TRBJ2-1 for the parts outside the CDR3, the full variable domain is EPEVTQTPSHQVTQMGQEVILRCVPISNHLYFYWYRQILGQKVEFLVSFYNNEISEKSEIFDDQFSVERPDGSNFTLKIRSTKLEDSAMYFCASSDSADSYNEQFFGPGTRLTVL.

This clonotype was detected many times. This chain links TRBV3-1 with TRBJ1-4, with D tentatively TRBD1 (6 bases). Between the trimmed V and J ends, which lost 6 bases and 0 bases, there was a span of 17 bases. This CDR3 comprises 17 residues. Looked up from germline, CDR1 is LGHDT and CDR2 is YNNKEL (reference sequence). The CDR3, as DNA: TGTGCCAGCAGGCCGGGACACCACGTTGCAACTAATGAAAAACTGTTTTTT. Protein: CASRPGHHVATNEKLFF.

At least ten counts were recorded for this clonotype. The CDR3 DNA reads as TGCAGTGCTAGGGCCTCGGGACTAGCGGGAGCGGGGACCCCGGATACGCAGTATTTT. This gives the protein CSARASGLAGAGTPDTQYF. This chain uses TRBV20-1 with TRBJ2-3; 14 bases align to TRBD2. The CDR3 totals 19 residues. Germline CDR1 DFQATT, CDR2 SNEGSKA (reference sequence). Trimming took 3 bases from V and 6 from J; bases not matched to a gene: 17.